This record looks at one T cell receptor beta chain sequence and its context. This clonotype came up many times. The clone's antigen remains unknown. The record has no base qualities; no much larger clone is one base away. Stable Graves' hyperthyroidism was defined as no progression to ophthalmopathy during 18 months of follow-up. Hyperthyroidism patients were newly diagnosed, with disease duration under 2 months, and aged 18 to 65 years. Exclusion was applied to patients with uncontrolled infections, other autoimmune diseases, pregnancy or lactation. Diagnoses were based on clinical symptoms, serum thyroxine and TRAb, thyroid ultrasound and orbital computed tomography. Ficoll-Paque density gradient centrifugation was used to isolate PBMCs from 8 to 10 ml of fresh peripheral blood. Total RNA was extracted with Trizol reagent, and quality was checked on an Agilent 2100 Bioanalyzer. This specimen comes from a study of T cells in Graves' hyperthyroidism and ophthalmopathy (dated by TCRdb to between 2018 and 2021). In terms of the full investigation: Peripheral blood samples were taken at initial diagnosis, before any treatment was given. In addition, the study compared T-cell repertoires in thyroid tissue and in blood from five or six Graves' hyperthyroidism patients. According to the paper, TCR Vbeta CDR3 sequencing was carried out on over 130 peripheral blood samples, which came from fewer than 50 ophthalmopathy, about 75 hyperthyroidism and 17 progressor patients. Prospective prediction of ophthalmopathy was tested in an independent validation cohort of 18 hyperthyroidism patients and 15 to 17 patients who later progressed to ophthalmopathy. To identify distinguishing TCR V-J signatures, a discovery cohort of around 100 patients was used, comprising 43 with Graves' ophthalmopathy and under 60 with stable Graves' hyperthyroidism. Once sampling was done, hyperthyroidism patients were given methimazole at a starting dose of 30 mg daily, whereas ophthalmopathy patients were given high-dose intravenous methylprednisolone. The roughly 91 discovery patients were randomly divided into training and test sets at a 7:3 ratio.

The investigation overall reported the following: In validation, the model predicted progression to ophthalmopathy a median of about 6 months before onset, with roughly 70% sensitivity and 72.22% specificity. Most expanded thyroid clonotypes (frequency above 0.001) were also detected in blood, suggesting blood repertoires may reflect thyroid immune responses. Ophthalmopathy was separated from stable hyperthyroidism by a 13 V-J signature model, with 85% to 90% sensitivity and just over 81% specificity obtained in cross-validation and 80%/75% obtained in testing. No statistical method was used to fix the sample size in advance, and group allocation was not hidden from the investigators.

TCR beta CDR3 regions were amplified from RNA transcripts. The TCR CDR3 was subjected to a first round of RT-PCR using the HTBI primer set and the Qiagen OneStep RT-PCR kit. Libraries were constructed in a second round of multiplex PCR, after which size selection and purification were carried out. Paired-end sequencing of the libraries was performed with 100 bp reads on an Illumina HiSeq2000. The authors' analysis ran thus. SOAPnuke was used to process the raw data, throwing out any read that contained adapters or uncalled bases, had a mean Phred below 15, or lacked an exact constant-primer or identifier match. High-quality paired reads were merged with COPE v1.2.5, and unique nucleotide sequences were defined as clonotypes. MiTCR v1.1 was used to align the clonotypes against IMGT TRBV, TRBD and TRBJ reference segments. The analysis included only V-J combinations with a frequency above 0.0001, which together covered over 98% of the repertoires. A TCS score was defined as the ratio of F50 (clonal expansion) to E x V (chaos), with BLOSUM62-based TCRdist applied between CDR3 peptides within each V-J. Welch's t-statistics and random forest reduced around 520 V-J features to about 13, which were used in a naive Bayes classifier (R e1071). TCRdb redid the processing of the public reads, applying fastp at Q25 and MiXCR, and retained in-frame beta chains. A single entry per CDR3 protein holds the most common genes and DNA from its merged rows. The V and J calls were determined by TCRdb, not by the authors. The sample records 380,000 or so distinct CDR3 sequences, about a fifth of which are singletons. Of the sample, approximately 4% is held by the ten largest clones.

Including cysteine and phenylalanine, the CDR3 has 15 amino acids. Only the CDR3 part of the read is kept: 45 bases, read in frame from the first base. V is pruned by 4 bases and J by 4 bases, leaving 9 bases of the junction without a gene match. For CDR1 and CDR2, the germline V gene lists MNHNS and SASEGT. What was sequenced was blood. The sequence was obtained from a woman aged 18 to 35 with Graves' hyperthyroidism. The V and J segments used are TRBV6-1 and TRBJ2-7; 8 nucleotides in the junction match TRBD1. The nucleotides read TGTGCCAGCAGTGTTCGGACAGGGTCCCTGTACGAGCAGTACTTC. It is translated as CASSVRTGSLYEQYF.